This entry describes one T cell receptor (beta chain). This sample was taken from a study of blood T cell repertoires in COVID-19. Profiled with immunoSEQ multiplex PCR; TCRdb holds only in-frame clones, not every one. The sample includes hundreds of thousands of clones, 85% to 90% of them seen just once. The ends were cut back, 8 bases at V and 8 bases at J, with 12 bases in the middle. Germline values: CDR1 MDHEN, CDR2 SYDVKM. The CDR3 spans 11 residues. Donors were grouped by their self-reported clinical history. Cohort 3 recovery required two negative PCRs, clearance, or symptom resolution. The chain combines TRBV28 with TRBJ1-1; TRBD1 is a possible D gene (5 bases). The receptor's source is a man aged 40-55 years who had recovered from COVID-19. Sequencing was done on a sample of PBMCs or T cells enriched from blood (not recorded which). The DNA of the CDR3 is TGTGCCAGCTCAGACGGGGGGGAAGCTTTCTTT. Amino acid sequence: CASSDGGEAFF.